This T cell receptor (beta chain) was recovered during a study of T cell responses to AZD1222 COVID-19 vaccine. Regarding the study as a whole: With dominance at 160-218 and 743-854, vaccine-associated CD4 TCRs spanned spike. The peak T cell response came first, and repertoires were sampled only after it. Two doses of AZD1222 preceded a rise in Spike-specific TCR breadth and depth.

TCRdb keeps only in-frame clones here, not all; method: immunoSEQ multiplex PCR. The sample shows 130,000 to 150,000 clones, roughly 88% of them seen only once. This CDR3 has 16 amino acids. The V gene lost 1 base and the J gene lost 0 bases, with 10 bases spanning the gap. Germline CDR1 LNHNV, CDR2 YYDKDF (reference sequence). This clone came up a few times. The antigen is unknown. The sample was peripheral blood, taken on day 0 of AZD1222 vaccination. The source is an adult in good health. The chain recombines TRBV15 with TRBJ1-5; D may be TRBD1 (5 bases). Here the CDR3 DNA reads TGTGCCACCAGCAGAGTACAGGTGAATAGCAATCAGCCCCAGCATTTT. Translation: CATSRVQVNSNQPQHF.